The 26 T cell receptor beta chains below come from one sample, sequenced in a study of T cell repertoires in cytomegalovirus infection. Antigen specificity for these receptors is unknown. TCRdb ran MiXCR on the reads and lists one entry per CDR3 protein. Altogether hundreds of thousands of distinct CDR3 sequences are present, around a third being singletons, with the ten largest covering 9.5% to 15%. This material consisted of cultured CD8+ T cells from PBMCs, taken from culture after CMV antigen stimulation. These receptors were collected from a human donor in good health (CMV status not recorded). Some clones in this sample may be carry-over from other donors' samples.

This clonotype was detected many times. One end of the junction varies from germline; a read error may be responsible. This rearrangement joins TRBV7-6 to TRBJ2-5, with TRBD1 matching over 9 bases. The V gene's germline CDR1 is SGHVS and CDR2 FNYEAQ. The CDR3 runs 15 residues. CDR3 coding DNA: TGTGCTAGCAGCTTAGGGACAGGGCTCCAAGAGACCCAGTACTTC. Translation gives CASSLGTGLQETQYF.

The rearrangement uses TRBV10-3 and TRBJ1-2, with 10 bases aligning to TRBD1. V gave up 8 bases and J gave up 4 bases; unmatched junction bases: 4. Germline-derived CDR1 and CDR2 are ENHRY and SYGVKD. The CDR3 is 13 amino acids. The DNA of the CDR3 is TGTGCCATCGGGGACAGGGGAGGCTATGGCTACACCTTC. It specifies CAIGDRGGYGYTF.

This chain uses TRBV4-1 with TRBJ2-7; 7 positions match TRBD1. This CDR3 comprises 14 residues. The V gene end was trimmed by 0 bases and the J gene end by 7 bases; junction bases not matched to a gene: 6. CDR1 is MGHRA and CDR2 is YSYEKL in the germline V gene. Here the CDR3 DNA reads TGCGCCAGCAGCCAAGATGAGGGGGCGTGGGAGCAGTACGTC. Its protein is CASSQDEGAWEQYV.

A few counts support this clonotype. At one of its ends the junction is not consistent with the germline gene, which may arise from a read error. V and J are TRBV7-7 and TRBJ2-5; no firm D call. This CDR3 spans 13 amino acids. The germline CDR1 and CDR2 sequences are SSHAT and FNYEAQ (reference sequence). The CDR3 sequence: CASSLVGSETQYF. In nucleotides, the CDR3 is TGTGCTAGCAGCTTAGTGGGGTCAGAGACCCAGTACTTC. The complete variable domain, with remaining parts taken from reference TRBV7-7 and TRBJ2-5, reads GAGVSQSPRYKVTKRGQDVTLRCDPISSHATLYWYQQALGQGPEFLTYFNYEAQPDKSGLPSDRFSAERPEGSISTLTIQRTEQRDSAMYRCASSLVGSETQYFGPGTRLLVL.

This chain connects TRBV4-2 to TRBJ1-2, with 7 bases that match TRBD1. The CDR3 is made up of 16 amino acids. The V gene end was trimmed by 4 bases and the J gene end by 0 bases; junction bases not matched to a gene: 8. Germline V gives CDR1 LGHNA, CDR2 YNFKEQ. The DNA of the CDR3 is TGTGCCAGCAGCCGGCCTTGGGACAGAGCTAACTATGGCTACACCTTC. It codes for CASSRPWDRANYGYTF.

This clonotype was seen a few times. The J gene is TRBJ1-5, the V gene TRBV9; 10 nucleotides align to TRBD1. Germline values: CDR1 SGDLS, CDR2 YYNGEE. This CDR3 contains 16 residues. The junction had 1 base not matched to a gene; V was cut back by 0 bases and J by 1 base. The CDR3, as DNA: TGTGCCAGCAGCGTAGGGACAGGGGGAAGCAATCAGCCCCAGCATTTT. Protein product: CASSVGTGGSNQPQHF. Complete variable domain (other parts from reference TRBV9 and TRBJ1-5): DSGVTQTPKHLITATGQRVTLRCSPRSGDLSVYWYQQSLDQGLQFLIQYYNGEERAKGNILERFSAQQFPDLHSELNLSSLELGDSALYFCASSVGTGGSNQPQHFGDGTRLSIL.

This clonotype appeared many times. V and J are TRBV7-2 and TRBJ2-3, with D possibly being TRBD1 (6 bases). V gave up 1 base and J gave up 2 bases, with 19 bases separating them. The germline CDR1 and CDR2 sequences are SGHTA and FQGNSA. The CDR3 extends over 18 amino acids. The CDR3 bases are TGTGCCAGCAGCTTAGTCGTTTCAGGGGCCGGCTACACAGATACGCAGTATTTT. Translating gives CASSLVVSGAGYTDTQYF.

This sequence joins TRBV28 and TRBJ2-1; D possibly matches TRBD1 or TRBD2 (5 bases each). CDR3 size: 15 residues. The germline V gene encodes CDR1 MDHEN and CDR2 SYDVKM. V was cut by 7 bases and J by 3 bases, with 16 bases left in between. DNA for the CDR3: TGTGCCAGCACCCCCTTGAGGGGATACTACAATGAGCAGTTCTTC. Residues: CASTPLRGYYNEQFF.

The rearrangement links TRBV14 to TRBJ2-1; 7 nucleotides agree with TRBD1. The germline V gene encodes CDR1 SGHDN and CDR2 FVKESK. This CDR3 spans 15 amino acids. The V and J ends lost 4 bases and 3 bases, in that order; junction bases with no gene match: 6. CDR3 in DNA: TGTGCCAGCAGCCGAGGGACAGTTTACTACAATGAGCAGTTCTTC. This gives the protein CASSRGTVYYNEQFF.

This chain uses TRBV5-5 with TRBJ1-2; no definite D call. CDR3 length equals 14 residues. The V gene's germline CDR1 is SGHKS and CDR2 YYEKEE (reference sequence). Trimming removed 1 base at V and 0 bases at J, with 7 bases between. The CDR3 sequence: CASSLLYPNYGYTF. CDR3 sequence (DNA): TGTGCCAGCAGCTTGCTGTACCCTAACTATGGCTACACCTTC.

Comment on this clonotype: An end of the junction differs from the germline gene, which may be a read error. The chain combines TRBV4-1 with TRBJ2-3; no firm D call. Germline V gene sequence: CDR1 MGHRA, CDR2 YSYEKL. The CDR3 runs 17 residues. The CDR3 nucleotides read TGTGCCAGCAGCCAAGAGGCCCTCACAGCTCTAGGAGATACGCAGTATTTT. This encodes CASSQEALTALGDTQYF.

This clonotype has a handful of counts. The chain joins TRBV6-6 to TRBJ2-2; 15 bases fit TRBD2. This CDR3 is 18 amino acids long. Trimming took 7 bases from V and 5 from J; bases not matched to a gene: 11. Germline V gene sequence: CDR1 MNHNY, CDR2 SVGAGI (reference sequence). This CDR3 reads CASITGLAGGGWTGELFF. The CDR3 DNA sequence: TGTGCCAGCATTACGGGACTAGCGGGGGGAGGTTGGACCGGGGAGCTGTTTTTT.

The CDR3 loop is CASSQDSSLSDTQYF. The CDR3 DNA reads as TGCGCCAGCAGCCAAGATTCGAGCCTCAGCGATACGCAGTATTTT. This rearrangement joins TRBV4-3 to TRBJ2-3; D unresolved. The CDR3 runs 15 residues. Germline CDR1 LGHNA, CDR2 YSLEER. Trimming took off 0 bases at V and 6 bases at J, with 13 bases between the two ends.

The J gene is TRBJ2-7, the V gene TRBV20-1; D may be TRBD2 (6 bases). Germline V gene sequence: CDR1 DFQATT, CDR2 SNEGSKA (reference sequence). CDR3 length: 18 residues. Trimming took 0 bases from V and 7 from J, leaving 28 bases between them. The CDR3 DNA reads TGCAGTGCTAGAGAGGAGGGGCAGGGAACCCCACTTGCGGGGGAGCAGTACGTC. This encodes CSAREEGQGTPLAGEQYV.

In the case of this clonotype: Sequence at one end of the junction differs from germline and may be a read error. The chain links TRBV6-6 to TRBJ1-5, with a weak D call TRBD1 (5 bases). Germline V gene data show CDR1 as MNHNY and CDR2 as SVGAGI (reference sequence). CDR3 length equals 15 residues. The CDR3 region is CAGSYSTGPGQPQHF. The CDR3 DNA is TGTGCCGGCAGTTACTCTACGGGGCCGGGTCAGCCCCAGCATTTT.

The V gene is TRBV5-4, the J gene TRBJ2-7; 7 positions agree with TRBD1. V shed 3 bases and J 2 bases; nucleotides not matched to a gene: 11. This CDR3 is built from 16 residues. Germline V gives CDR1 SGHNT, CDR2 YYREEE (reference sequence). As DNA, the CDR3 is TGTGCCAGCAGCTCCTGGGGACAGTCCCATGCCTACGAGCAGTACTTC. Protein product: CASSSWGQSHAYEQYF.

This sequence joins TRBV12-3 or TRBV12-4 and TRBJ2-2; unclear D gene. Trimming pared 5 bases from V and 0 bases from J, leaving 10 bases between. This CDR3 has 15 residues. As DNA, the CDR3 is TGTGCCAGCAGTCTAACGCCGGCGAACACCGGGGAGCTGTTTTTT. Amino acid sequence: CASSLTPANTGELFF.

V usage is TRBV6-6 and J usage is TRBJ2-1, with 10 bases that match TRBD2. Germline CDR1 reads MNHNY; CDR2 reads SVGAGI (reference sequence). The V and J ends lost 8 bases and 4 bases, in that order; junction bases with no gene match: 11. The CDR3 is made up of 16 amino acids. CDR3 amino acids: CASVYPSGGLYNEQFF. The CDR3 region has the DNA TGTGCCAGCGTTTACCCTAGCGGGGGACTATACAATGAGCAGTTCTTC.

The chain employs TRBV4-1 and TRBJ2-7; D is perhaps TRBD1 (5 bases). Trimming took 1 base from V and 2 from J, leaving 12 bases between them. CDR3 size: 15 residues. Germline lookup yields CDR1 MGHRA and CDR2 YSYEKL. The CDR3 DNA sequence: TGCGCCAGCAGCCAAGTCCAGGGCAGTGCCTACGAGCAGTACTTC. Protein product: CASSQVQGSAYEQYF.

This chain joins TRBV7-9 and TRBJ2-1; weak D call: TRBD2 (7 bases). The CDR3 has 15 residues. The V gene lost 4 bases and the J gene lost 7 bases, with 17 bases spanning the gap. CDR1 is SEHNR and CDR2 is FQNEAQ in the germline V gene (reference sequence). The CDR3 here is CASSSPGGGRNEQFF. The CDR3 DNA follows: TGTGCCAGCAGCTCCCCTGGGGGGGGGCGGAATGAGCAGTTCTTC.

The chain uses TRBV6-6 and TRBJ2-2; a weak D match, TRBD2 (5 bases). The CDR3 loop spans 15 amino acids. Germline CDR1 reads MNHNY; CDR2 reads SVGAGI (reference sequence). Trimming removed 6 bases from V and 3 bases from J, with 14 bases in between. CDR3 in DNA: TGTGCCAGCAGGGGGTGGACTTACGACACCGGGGAGCTGTTTTTT. Translation: CASRGWTYDTGELFF.

Details on this clonotype: An end of the junction does not agree with germline; a read error may underlie this. The chain has TRBV7-8 and TRBJ1-2, with D uncertain. Per germline, CDR1 SGHVS and CDR2 FQNEAQ. The length of the CDR3 is 15 residues. CDR3 DNA sequence: TGTGCCAACAGCTTTTCCCTAGCGGATAACTATGGCTACACCTTC. It is translated as CANSFSLADNYGYTF.

The V and J genes are TRBV7-9 and TRBJ2-2, with D hard to call. The germline V gene has CDR1 SEHNR and CDR2 FQNEAQ (reference sequence). This CDR3 spans 12 amino acids. The germline V and J ends were trimmed by 3 bases and 7 bases, with 6 bases remaining between them. CDR3 residues: CASSLSNGELFF. The CDR3 DNA follows: TGTGCCAGCAGCTTGAGCAACGGGGAGCTGTTTTTT.

V gene TRBV7-9 combines with J gene TRBJ2-1; 15 bases map to TRBD2. J lost 0 bases, V lost 2 bases, and 8 bases had no gene match. This CDR3 spans 20 amino acids. CDR1 SEHNR and CDR2 FQNEAQ come from the germline V gene (reference sequence). DNA of the CDR3: TGTGCCAGCAGCTTAAGAGGGACTAGCGGGGGGATAAGCTCCTACAATGAGCAGTTCTTC. It specifies CASSLRGTSGGISSYNEQFF.

The chain combines TRBV6-2 or TRBV6-3 with TRBJ2-3; maybe TRBD2 (6 bases). Trimming stripped 7 bases from V and 3 bases from J, with 14 bases between. The CDR3 sequence is 14 residues long. CDR1 MNHEY and CDR2 SVGEGT come from the germline V gene. CDR3 bases: TGTGCCAGCACCCCAGGCGGGGTAACAGATACGCAGTATTTT. Encoded protein: CASTPGGVTDTQYF.

The V and J genes are TRBV12-3 or TRBV12-4 and TRBJ2-1; D call uncertain. The CDR3 spans 12 residues. Trimming took off 4 bases at V and 12 bases at J, with 13 bases between the two ends. The CDR3 sequence: CASSSGRLWQFF. In DNA, the CDR3 is TGTGCCAGCAGTTCTGGACGCCTGTGGCAGTTCTTC.